This TCR beta chain stems from a study of OX40 agonist ivuxolimab in advanced cancers. Turning to the study itself: Ivuxolimab, an antibody acting as an agonist of OX40 (CD134), was used to treat patients. At about 82% male, the cohort had a mean age of 60 years, ranging from about 23 to 79. Whole-study results and caveats: More expanded clones were found, on average, in CD8+ than in CD4+ T cells.

Measured with immunoSEQ multiplex PCR; TCRdb has only the in-frame clones, and not every one. The table has tens of thousands of clones, about 90% seen once; the top ten hold around 29%. Details on this clone: Its matching antigen is unknown.

If patients had autoimmune disease history or systemic immunosuppression, they were excluded. The CDR3 sequence is 13 residues long. Looked up from germline, CDR1 is LNHNV and CDR2 is YYDKDF (reference sequence). V was pared by 3 bases and J by 4 bases, with 2 bases of the junction left unmatched. The receptor was isolated from an adult with an advanced solid tumor such as melanoma, head and neck, liver or kidney cancer. The chain links TRBV15 to TRBJ2-7; 8 bases align to TRBD1. The input for sequencing was CD4+ or CD8+ T cells sorted from blood, taken in a trial of the OX40 agonist ivuxolimab. CDR3 sequence: CATSRDRDYEQYF. For the CDR3, the DNA is TGTGCCACCAGCAGGGACAGGGATTACGAGCAGTACTTC.